Here is one T cell receptor beta chain with its context. V dropped 6 bases and J dropped 2 bases, with 13 bases sitting between them. This CDR3 is 14 amino acids long. Germline values: CDR1 SNHLY, CDR2 FYNNEI. The data belong to a study of cytomegalovirus exposure and HLA in healthy donors. Researchers ran the PCR with 60 Vbeta and 13 Jbeta primers. TCRdb keeps only in-frame clones here, not all; method: immunoSEQ multiplex PCR. The table for this sample gives about 200,000 clones. This sequence was found in a boy younger than 18 in good health and CMV-seronegative. The chain joins TRBV2 to TRBJ2-5; TRBD1 is a possible D gene (6 bases). Sequencing was carried out using PBMCs. CDR3 in DNA: TGTGCCAGCAGCCCCGAGGACAGACAAGAGACCCAGTACTTC. Its translation: CASSPEDRQETQYF.